The next 8 T cell receptor beta chains were all read from a single sample in a study of blood T cell repertoires in COVID-19. The assay was immunoSEQ multiplex PCR, and TCRdb's table has in-frame clones only and misses some. In the table there are 100,000 or so clones, around four fifths of which are singletons. The source material was peripheral blood. These receptors were obtained from a woman in her sixties or seventies with acute or convalescent COVID-19.

The rearrangement joins TRBV27 to TRBJ2-2; 13 bases map to TRBD2. V dropped 10 bases and J dropped 0; count of bases not matched to a gene: 5. The V gene's germline CDR1 is MNHEY and CDR2 SMNVEV (reference sequence). This CDR3 region has 16 residues. DNA for the CDR3: TGTGCCATCCGGACTAGCGGGGGAGCGAACACCGGGGAGCTGTTTTTT. This sequence encodes CAIRTSGGANTGELFF.

The CDR3 region is CASSDSGRSPLHF. In nucleotides, the CDR3 is TGTGCCAGCAGTGACAGTGGGAGGTCACCCCTCCACTTT. The rearrangement uses TRBV6-1 and TRBJ1-6; D not resolved. V dropped 3 bases and J dropped 10 bases, with 10 bases sitting between them. This CDR3 is 13 amino acids long. Germline-derived CDR1 and CDR2 are MNHNS and SASEGT.

J is TRBJ1-5 and V is TRBV19; the D gene is possibly TRBD1 (6 bases). The germline V gene has CDR1 LNHDA and CDR2 SQIVND (reference sequence). The V end lost 6 bases, the J end lost 1 base, and 10 bases lay between the germline ends. CDR3 size: 14 residues. CDR3 sequence (DNA): TGTGCCAGTAGCAACAGGGAAAGCAATCAGCCCCAGCATTTT. Amino acid sequence: CASSNRESNQPQHF.

The chain carries TRBV27 and TRBJ2-2, with TRBD1 as a possible D gene (6 bases). CDR1 and CDR2 (germline): MNHEY, SMNVEV (reference sequence). V lost 7 bases to trimming and J lost 7 bases, with 13 bases between them. CDR3 size: 13 residues. CDR3 nucleotides: TGTGCCAGCACTACAACAGGGATCGGGGAGCTGTTTTTT. This codes for CASTTTGIGELFF.

The rearrangement links TRBV5-8 to TRBJ2-3; TRBD1 aligns across 10 bases. This CDR3 comprises 15 residues. V lost 3 bases to trimming and J lost 4 bases; unmatched junction nucleotides: 5. Per the germline V gene, CDR1 is SGHTS and CDR2 is YDEGEE. CDR3 in amino acids: CASSYRDRGADTQYF. For the CDR3, the DNA is TGTGCCAGCAGCTACCGGGACAGGGGTGCAGATACGCAGTATTTT.

The chain uses TRBV19 and TRBJ1-2; 8 bases are a match to TRBD1. This CDR3 is built from 14 residues. The V gene's germline CDR1 is LNHDA and CDR2 SQIVND (reference sequence). Unmatched junction bases numbered 4, after V lost 0 bases and J lost 7 bases. This chain's CDR3 is CASSIEKTGVGYTF. CDR3 in DNA: TGTGCCAGTAGTATAGAAAAGACAGGGGTTGGCTACACCTTC. Full variable domain (missing parts from reference TRBV19 and TRBJ1-2): DGGITQSPKYLFRKEGQNVTLSCEQNLNHDAMYWYRQDPGQGLRLIYYSQIVNDFQKGDIAEGYSVSREKKESFPLTVTSAQKNPTAFYLCASSIEKTGVGYTFGSGTRLTVV.

V usage is TRBV7-6 and J usage is TRBJ1-1; D is uncertain. The CDR3 loop spans 15 amino acids. From germline, CDR1 is SGHVS and CDR2 FNYEAQ. Trimming shortened V by 2 bases and J by 1 base, and 11 bases separated the two germline ends. The CDR3 DNA is TGTGCCAGCAGCTTACCCGTCAGGCCGAACACTGAAGCTTTCTTT. This gives the protein CASSLPVRPNTEAFF.

V and J are TRBV5-1 and TRBJ1-1; a possible D gene is TRBD1 (6 bases). The V end lost 4 bases, the J end lost 11 bases, and 24 bases lay between the germline ends. Germline CDR1 and CDR2: SGHRS and YFSETQ. The CDR3 runs 15 residues. In DNA, the CDR3 is TGCGCCAGCAGCCCCGAACTGACAGGAGGATGGGGGGCTTTCTTT. Protein product: CASSPELTGGWGAFF.